These 24 T cell receptor beta chains were sequenced from one sample in a study of blood T cell repertoires in COVID-19. The table came from immunoSEQ multiplex PCR; TCRdb's copy has only in-frame clones and leaves some out. In the table there are over 200,000 clones, around 88% of which are singletons. Material for sequencing was peripheral blood. These receptors all come from a woman aged 25 to 39 who had recovered from COVID-19.

This rearrangement joins TRBV18 to TRBJ2-1; D perhaps matches TRBD1 (7 bases). There are 14 residues in the CDR3. V lost 4 bases, J lost 7 bases, and 14 bases lay in between. CDR1 KGHSH and CDR2 LQKENI come from the germline V gene. The CDR3 reads CASSLRSGGNEQFF. CDR3 DNA sequence: TGTGCCAGCTCACTGAGGTCAGGGGGGAATGAGCAGTTCTTC. The complete variable domain, with remaining parts taken from reference TRBV18 and TRBJ2-1, reads NAGVMQNPRHLVRRRGQEARLRCSPMKGHSHVYWYRQLPEEGLKFMVYLQKENIIDESGMPKERFSAEFPKEGPSILRIQQVVRGDSAAYFCASSLRSGGNEQFFGPGTRLTVL.

J is TRBJ1-6 and V is TRBV27; perhaps TRBD1 as D (6 bases). V gave up 3 bases and J gave up 7 bases, with 10 bases separating them. Germline V gene sequence: CDR1 MNHEY, CDR2 SMNVEV (reference sequence). The CDR3 contains 14 residues. CDR3 protein: CASSFRQENSPLHF. The CDR3 bases are TGTGCCAGCAGTTTCCGACAGGAGAATTCACCCCTCCACTTT.

This clone was seen more than once but under ten times. The rearrangement uses TRBV3-1 (or the pseudogene TRBV3-2) and TRBJ2-3; no clear D. The CDR3 consists of 15 residues. Germline loops: CDR1 LGHDT, CDR2 YNNKEL (reference sequence). Trimming left V 5 bases short and J 1 base short, with 13 bases between. In nucleotides, the CDR3 is TGTGCCAGCAGCGGCAGTAAGCGTTGCACAGATACGCAGTATTTT. Translated, it gives CASSGSKRCTDTQYF.

This chain joins TRBV5-1 and TRBJ1-4, with D possibly TRBD1 on 6 matching bases. V gave up 4 bases and J gave up 8 bases, with 18 bases separating them. Looked up from germline, CDR1 is SGHRS and CDR2 is YFSETQ. The CDR3 is 15 amino acids. The CDR3 region is CASSIAGVREEKLFF. The CDR3 bases are TGCGCCAGCAGCATTGCAGGGGTAAGAGAAGAAAAACTGTTTTTT.

This chain joins TRBV5-4 and TRBJ2-7; TRBD2 might be the D (5 bases). Deletions cut 4 bases from V and 6 bases from J, with 23 bases between. The length of the CDR3 is 16 residues. Germline CDR1 and CDR2: SGHNT and YYREEE (reference sequence). The CDR3 is CASSPEGGAIQSEQYF. The CDR3 DNA reads TGTGCCAGCAGCCCCGAGGGCGGAGCGATCCAAAGCGAGCAGTACTTC. The complete variable domain, with remaining parts taken from reference TRBV5-4 and TRBJ2-7, reads ETGVTQSPTHLIKTRGQQVTLRCSSQSGHNTVSWYQQALGQGPQFIFQYYREEENGRGNFPPRFSGLQFPNYSSELNVNALELDDSALYLCASSPEGGAIQSEQYFGPGTRLTVT.

This chain uses TRBV5-1 with TRBJ1-3; 11 bases match TRBD1. The V gene end was trimmed by 3 bases and the J gene end by 4 bases; junction bases not matched to a gene: 9. Per germline, CDR1 SGHRS and CDR2 YFSETQ. The CDR3 length is 17 residues. As DNA, the CDR3 is TGCGCCAGCAGCTCGGGACAGGGGGGATTCATAGGAAACACCATATATTTT. It codes for CASSSGQGGFIGNTIYF.

V is TRBV5-8 and J is TRBJ1-6; weak D call: TRBD1 (6 bases). CDR1 is SGHTS and CDR2 is YDEGEE in the germline V gene. CDR3 length equals 14 residues. The V gene lost 4 bases and the J gene lost 12 bases, with 17 bases spanning the gap. The CDR3 bases are TGTGCCAGCAGCCCTATACAGGGCTATTTACCCCTCCACTTT. This encodes CASSPIQGYLPLHF.

The J gene is TRBJ2-5, the V gene TRBV5-1; the match to TRBD2 covers 12 bases. Trimming cost V 3 bases and J 1 base; bases outside gene matches: 4. Germline V gene sequence: CDR1 SGHRS, CDR2 YFSETQ. CDR3 size: 16 residues. Written as DNA, the CDR3 is TGCGCCAGCAGCTCAGGGACTAGCGGGCTCCAAGAGACCCAGTACTTC. Protein: CASSSGTSGLQETQYF.

The CDR3 spells CASSYALGTTQETQYF. The CDR3 bases are TGTGCCAGCAGTTACGCCCTCGGGACTACCCAAGAGACCCAGTACTTC. The V and J genes are TRBV6-5 and TRBJ2-5; TRBD2 matches at 7 bases. The V gene's germline CDR1 is MNHEY and CDR2 SVGAGI. V gave up 2 bases and J gave up 1 base; unmatched junction bases: 7. CDR3 size: 16 residues.

This rearrangement joins TRBV6-5 to TRBJ1-2, with D unresolved. The CDR3 is 14 amino acids. V lost 6 bases and J lost 4, with 15 bases in between. The germline V gene encodes CDR1 MNHEY and CDR2 SVGAGI. CDR3 bases: TGTGCCAGCAGCCAGGCGGAGGTTTTCTATGGCTACACCTTC. Its translation: CASSQAEVFYGYTF.

CDR3: CASSRTGGRDTQYF. CDR3 coding DNA: TGTGCCAGCAGCCGGACAGGGGGCCGGGATACGCAGTATTTT. V and J are TRBV5-4 and TRBJ2-3; TRBD1 matches at 11 bases. The trim removed 4 bases at V and 6 bases at J, leaving 4 bases unmatched. The CDR3 is 14 residues long. The germline gives CDR1 SGHNT, CDR2 YYREEE (reference sequence). Variable domain in full (rest from reference TRBV5-4 and TRBJ2-3): ETGVTQSPTHLIKTRGQQVTLRCSSQSGHNTVSWYQQALGQGPQFIFQYYREEENGRGNFPPRFSGLQFPNYSSELNVNALELDDSALYLCASSRTGGRDTQYFGPGTRLTVL.

This clone was found once. The CDR3 DNA sequence: TGTGCCACCAGCGCGAGAGTGAACACTGAAGCTTTCTTT. Its translation is CATSARVNTEAFF. V and J are TRBV19 and TRBJ1-1; D is uncertain. Germline assignment: CDR1 LNHDA and CDR2 SQIVND (reference sequence). The CDR3 is 13 residues long. The V end lost 10 bases, the J end lost 0 bases, and 12 bases lay between the germline ends.

The chain uses TRBV10-3 and TRBJ2-7; TRBD1 matches at 7 bases. J gave up 2 bases and V 2 bases, and 0 bases lay outside the gene matches. The germline gives CDR1 ENHRY, CDR2 SYGVKD. The length of the CDR3 is 13 residues. The CDR3 nucleotides are TGTGCCATCAGTGAGGGACAGGCCTACGAGCAGTACTTC. It is translated as CAISEGQAYEQYF.

This clone was observed a few times. This chain uses TRBV7-9 with TRBJ1-2, with unresolved D. Germline V CDR1 and CDR2: SEHNR, FQNEAQ (reference sequence). This CDR3 has 14 residues. The germline V and J ends were trimmed by 4 bases and 6 bases, with 15 bases remaining between them. CDR3 sequence (DNA): TGTGCCAGCAGCTCCTACGGGCCCGGGAATGGCTACACCTTC. This translates into CASSSYGPGNGYTF.

This clone was found once. CDR3: CSVRARESGLGINGYTF. CDR3 nucleotides: TGCAGCGTTAGAGCCCGGGAGTCAGGGTTGGGGATTAATGGCTACACCTTC. The chain combines TRBV29-1 with TRBJ1-2, with D possibly being TRBD1 (5 bases). The CDR3 has 17 residues. Germline CDR1 and CDR2: SQVTM and ANQGSEA. V gave up 5 bases and J gave up 6 bases, with 28 bases separating them.

The rearrangement joins TRBV9 to TRBJ1-3; no firm D call. The length of the CDR3 is 15 residues. V was trimmed by 4 bases and J by 0 bases, leaving 11 bases between them. Germline V CDR1 and CDR2: SGDLS, YYNGEE. The CDR3 nucleotides are TGTGCCAGCAGCACGTCCGCGAGCTCTGGAAACACCATATATTTT. Its protein product is CASSTSASSGNTIYF.

The chain recombines TRBV6-2 or TRBV6-3 with TRBJ1-6; TRBD1 aligns across 7 bases. Germline V gene data show CDR1 as MNHEY and CDR2 as SVGEGT. The junction had 7 bases not matched to a gene; V was cut back by 2 bases and J by 0 bases. This CDR3 comprises 18 residues. The CDR3 sequence is CASSYRTGESSYNSPLHF. The CDR3 DNA follows: TGTGCCAGCAGTTACCGGACAGGAGAAAGCTCCTATAATTCACCCCTCCACTTT.

This clone was counted only a few times. The gene calls are TRBV6-5 and TRBJ1-1; 9 bases map to TRBD1. CDR1 and CDR2 from the germline V gene are MNHEY and SVGAGI. With V trimmed by 5 bases and J by 8 bases, 12 bases remained unmatched. This CDR3 spans 15 amino acids. The CDR3 sequence is CASSKRTGVTGEAFF. The CDR3 DNA reads TGTGCCAGCAGTAAACGGACAGGGGTAACTGGCGAAGCTTTCTTT.

J is TRBJ2-7 and V is TRBV2, with unresolved D. Trimming cost V 3 bases and J 3 bases, with 6 bases left between them. This CDR3 has 12 residues. The V gene's germline CDR1 is SNHLY and CDR2 FYNNEI. In DNA form, the CDR3 reads TGTGCCAGCAGTGACCTAATCTACGAGCAGTACTTC. Its translation: CASSDLIYEQYF.

The rearrangement joins TRBV10-3 to TRBJ1-1; tentative D call: TRBD1 (5 bases). Germline V gene lookup returns CDR1 ENHRY and CDR2 SYGVKD. V was cut by 2 bases and J by 4 bases, with 14 bases left in between. This CDR3 region has 15 residues. DNA for the CDR3: TGTGCCATCAGTGAGGGATCTATCGGGGGCACTGAAGCTTTCTTT. This codes for CAISEGSIGGTEAFF.

The CDR3 loop is CSVEEGTAPTGELFF. DNA of the CDR3: TGCAGCGTTGAAGAGGGGACAGCCCCCACCGGGGAGCTGTTTTTT. The chain has TRBV29-1 and TRBJ2-2, with 7 bases matching TRBD1. There are 15 residues in the CDR3. With 0 bases clipped from V and 4 bases from J, the junction kept 5 bases outside the gene matches. From germline, CDR1 is SQVTM and CDR2 ANQGSEA.

The chain recombines TRBV6-6 with TRBJ2-5, with TRBD2 identical over 9 bases. Germline V gives CDR1 MNHNY, CDR2 SVGAGI (reference sequence). The V gene end was trimmed by 5 bases and the J gene end by 2 bases; junction bases not matched to a gene: 9. This CDR3 has 16 amino acids. In DNA, the CDR3 is TGTGCCAGCAGTCGAATAGCGGGGGCCCAACAAGAGACCCAGTACTTC. This gives the protein CASSRIAGAQQETQYF.

V usage is TRBV9 and J usage is TRBJ1-5; maybe TRBD1 (5 bases). CDR1 is SGDLS, CDR2 YYNGEE, per germline. This CDR3 comprises 14 residues. V was trimmed by 0 bases and J by 9 bases, leaving 13 bases between them. The CDR3 loop reads CASSVEVGRGPQHF. For the CDR3, the DNA is TGTGCCAGCAGCGTAGAGGTGGGGCGGGGGCCCCAGCATTTT.

This clone was recorded once. V gene TRBV7-2 combines with J gene TRBJ2-4; no reliable D call. Germline values: CDR1 SGHTA, CDR2 FQGNSA. V lost 0 bases to trimming and J lost 7 bases, with 10 bases between them. The CDR3 runs to 14 residues. The CDR3 here is CASSLAESRNIQYF. CDR3 coding DNA: TGTGCCAGCAGCTTAGCTGAGTCGCGCAACATTCAGTACTTC.